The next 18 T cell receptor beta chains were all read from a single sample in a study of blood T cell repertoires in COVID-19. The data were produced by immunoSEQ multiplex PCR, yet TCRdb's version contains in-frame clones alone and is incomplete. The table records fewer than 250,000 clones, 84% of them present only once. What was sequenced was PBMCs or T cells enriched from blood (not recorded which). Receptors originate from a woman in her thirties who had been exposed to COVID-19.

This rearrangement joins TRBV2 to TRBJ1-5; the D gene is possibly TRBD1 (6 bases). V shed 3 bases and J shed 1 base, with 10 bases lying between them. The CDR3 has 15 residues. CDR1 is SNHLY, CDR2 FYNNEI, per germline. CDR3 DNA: TGTGCCAGCAGTGAGAGGACAGCGAGCAATCAGCCCCAGCATTTT. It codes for CASSERTASNQPQHF.

The CDR3 sequence is CAWVAGETVMNTEAFF. The CDR3 DNA is TGTGCCTGGGTGGCAGGCGAGACCGTAATGAACACTGAAGCTTTCTTT. The chain joins TRBV30 to TRBJ1-1; D remains ambiguous. The germline CDR1 and CDR2 sequences are GTSNPN and SVGIG (reference sequence). The CDR3 has 16 residues. Trimming shortened V by 5 bases and J by 0 bases, and 19 bases separated the two germline ends. Filled out from reference TRBV30 and TRBJ1-1, the complete variable domain reads SQTIHQWPATLVQPVGSPLSLECTVEGTSNPNLYWYRQAAGRGLQLLFYSVGIGQISSEVPQNLSASRPQDRQFILSSKKLLLSDSGFYLCAWVAGETVMNTEAFFGQGTRLTVV.

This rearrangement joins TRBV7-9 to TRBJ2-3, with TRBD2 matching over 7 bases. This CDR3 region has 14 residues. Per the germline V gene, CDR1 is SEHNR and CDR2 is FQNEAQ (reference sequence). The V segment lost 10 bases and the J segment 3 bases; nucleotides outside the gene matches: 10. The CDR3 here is CATSPGGGTDTQYF. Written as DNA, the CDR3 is TGTGCCACCTCCCCGGGGGGTGGGACAGATACGCAGTATTTT.

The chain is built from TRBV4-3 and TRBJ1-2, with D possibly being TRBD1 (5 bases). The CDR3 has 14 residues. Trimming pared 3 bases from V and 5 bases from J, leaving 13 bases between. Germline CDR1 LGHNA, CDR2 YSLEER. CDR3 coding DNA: TGCGCCAGCAGCCAGGCGACAGAACCATATGGCTACACCTTC. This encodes CASSQATEPYGYTF.

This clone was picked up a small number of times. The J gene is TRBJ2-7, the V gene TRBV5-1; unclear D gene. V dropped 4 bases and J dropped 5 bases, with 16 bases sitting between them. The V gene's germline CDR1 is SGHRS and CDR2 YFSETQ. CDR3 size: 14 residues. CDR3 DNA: TGCGCCAGCAGCCTCACCCCAGAAAATAACGAGCAGTACTTC. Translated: CASSLTPENNEQYF.

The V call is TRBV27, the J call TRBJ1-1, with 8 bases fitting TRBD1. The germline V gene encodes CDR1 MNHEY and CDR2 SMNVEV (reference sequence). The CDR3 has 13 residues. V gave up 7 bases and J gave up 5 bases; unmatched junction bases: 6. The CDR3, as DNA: TGTGCCAGCACCCCCAGGGGGCAAACTGAAGCTTTCTTT. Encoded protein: CASTPRGQTEAFF.

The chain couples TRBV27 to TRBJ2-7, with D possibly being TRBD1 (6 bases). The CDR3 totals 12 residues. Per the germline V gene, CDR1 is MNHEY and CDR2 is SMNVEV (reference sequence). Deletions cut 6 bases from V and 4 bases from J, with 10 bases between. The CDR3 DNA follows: TGTGCCAGCAGCAAACAGGGATACGAGCAGTACTTC. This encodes CASSKQGYEQYF.

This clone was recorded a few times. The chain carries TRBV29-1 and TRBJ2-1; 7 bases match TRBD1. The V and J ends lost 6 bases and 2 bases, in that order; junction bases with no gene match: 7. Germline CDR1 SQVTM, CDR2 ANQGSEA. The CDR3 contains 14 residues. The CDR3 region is CSVTLTGTYNEQFF. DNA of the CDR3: TGCAGCGTAACTTTGACAGGGACCTACAATGAGCAGTTCTTC.

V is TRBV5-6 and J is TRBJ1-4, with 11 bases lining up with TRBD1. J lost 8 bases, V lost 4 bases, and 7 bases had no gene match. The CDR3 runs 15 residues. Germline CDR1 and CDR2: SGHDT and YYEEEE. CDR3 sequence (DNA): TGTGCCAGCAGCACCTGGACAGGGGGCGGCGAAAAACTGTTTTTT. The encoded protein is CASSTWTGGGEKLFF.

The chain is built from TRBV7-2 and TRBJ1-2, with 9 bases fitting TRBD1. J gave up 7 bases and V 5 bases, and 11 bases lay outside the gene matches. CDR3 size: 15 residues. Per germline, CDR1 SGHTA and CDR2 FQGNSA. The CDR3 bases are TGTGCCAGCAGCCTTCCGGGACAGGGACAAATTGGCTACACCTTC. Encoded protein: CASSLPGQGQIGYTF.

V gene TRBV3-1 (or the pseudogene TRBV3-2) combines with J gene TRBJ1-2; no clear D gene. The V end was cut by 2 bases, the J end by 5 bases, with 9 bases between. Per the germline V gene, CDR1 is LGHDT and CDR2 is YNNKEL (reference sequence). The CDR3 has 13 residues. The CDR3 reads CASSQRTSYGYTF. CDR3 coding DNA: TGTGCCAGCAGCCAAAGAACTTCGTATGGCTACACCTTC.

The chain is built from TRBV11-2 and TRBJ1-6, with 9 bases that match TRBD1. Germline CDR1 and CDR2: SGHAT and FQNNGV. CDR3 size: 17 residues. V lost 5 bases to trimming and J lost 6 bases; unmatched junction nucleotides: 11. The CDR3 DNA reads TGTGCCAGCAGCATTACAGGGGGCTGGGCTTCTAATTCACCCCTCCACTTT. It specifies CASSITGGWASNSPLHF.

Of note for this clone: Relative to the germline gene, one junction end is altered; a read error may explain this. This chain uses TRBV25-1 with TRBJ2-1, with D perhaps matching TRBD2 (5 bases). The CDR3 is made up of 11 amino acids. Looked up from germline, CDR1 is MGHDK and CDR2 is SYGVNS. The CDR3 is CASSDLASSIF. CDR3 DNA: TGTGCCAGCAGTGATTTGGCTAGCTCGATCTTC. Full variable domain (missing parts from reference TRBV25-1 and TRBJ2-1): EADIYQTPRYLVIGTGKKITLECSQTMGHDKMYWYQQDPGMELHLIHYSYGVNSTEKGDLSSESTVSRIRTEHFPLTLESARPSHTSQYLCASSDLASSIFGPGTRLTVL.

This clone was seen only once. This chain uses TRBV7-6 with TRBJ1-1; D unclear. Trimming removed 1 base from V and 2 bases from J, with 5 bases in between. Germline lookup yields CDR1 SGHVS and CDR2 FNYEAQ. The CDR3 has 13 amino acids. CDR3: CASSLDVNTEAFF. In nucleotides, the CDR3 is TGTGCCAGCAGCTTAGATGTAAACACTGAAGCTTTCTTT.

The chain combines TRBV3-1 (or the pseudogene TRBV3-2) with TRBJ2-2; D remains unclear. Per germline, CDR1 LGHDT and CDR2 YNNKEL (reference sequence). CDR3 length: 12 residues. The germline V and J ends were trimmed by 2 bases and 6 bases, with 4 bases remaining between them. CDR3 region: CASSQQAGELFF. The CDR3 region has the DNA TGTGCCAGCAGCCAACAGGCCGGGGAGCTGTTTTTT.

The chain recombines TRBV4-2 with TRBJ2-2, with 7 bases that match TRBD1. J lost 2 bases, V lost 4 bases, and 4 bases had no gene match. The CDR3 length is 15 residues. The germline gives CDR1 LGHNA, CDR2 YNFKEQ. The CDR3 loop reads CASSRDRINTGELFF. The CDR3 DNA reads TGTGCCAGCAGCCGGGACAGAATAAACACCGGGGAGCTGTTTTTT.

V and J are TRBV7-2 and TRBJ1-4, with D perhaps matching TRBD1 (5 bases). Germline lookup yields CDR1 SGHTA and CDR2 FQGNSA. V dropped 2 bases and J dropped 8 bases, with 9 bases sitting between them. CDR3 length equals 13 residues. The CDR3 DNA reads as TGTGCCAGCAGCTTAACAGGACGGGAAAAACTGTTTTTT. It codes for CASSLTGREKLFF.

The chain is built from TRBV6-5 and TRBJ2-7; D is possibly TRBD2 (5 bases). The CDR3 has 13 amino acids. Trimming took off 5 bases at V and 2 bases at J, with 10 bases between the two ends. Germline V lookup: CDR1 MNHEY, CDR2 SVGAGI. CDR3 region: CASSRLGTYEQYF. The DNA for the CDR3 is TGTGCCAGCAGTAGGCTCGGGACCTACGAGCAGTACTTC.